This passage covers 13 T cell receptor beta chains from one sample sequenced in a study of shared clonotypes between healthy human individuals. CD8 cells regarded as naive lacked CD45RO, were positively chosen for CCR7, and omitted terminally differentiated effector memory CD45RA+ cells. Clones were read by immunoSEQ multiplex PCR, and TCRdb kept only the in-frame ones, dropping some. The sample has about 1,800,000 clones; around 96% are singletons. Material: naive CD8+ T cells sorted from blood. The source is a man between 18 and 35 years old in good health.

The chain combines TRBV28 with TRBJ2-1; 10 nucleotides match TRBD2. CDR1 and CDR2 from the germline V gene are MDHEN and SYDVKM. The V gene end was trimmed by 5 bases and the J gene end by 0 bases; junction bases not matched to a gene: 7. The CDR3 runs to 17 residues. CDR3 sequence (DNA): TGTGCCAGCAGTGGAATAGCGGGGGGAAGCTCCTACAATGAGCAGTTCTTC. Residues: CASSGIAGGSSYNEQFF.

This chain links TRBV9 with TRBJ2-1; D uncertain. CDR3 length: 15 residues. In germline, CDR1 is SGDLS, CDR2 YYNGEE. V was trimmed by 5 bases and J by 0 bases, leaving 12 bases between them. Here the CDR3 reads CASSDPAASYNEQFF. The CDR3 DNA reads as TGTGCCAGCAGTGACCCGGCGGCCTCCTACAATGAGCAGTTCTTC.

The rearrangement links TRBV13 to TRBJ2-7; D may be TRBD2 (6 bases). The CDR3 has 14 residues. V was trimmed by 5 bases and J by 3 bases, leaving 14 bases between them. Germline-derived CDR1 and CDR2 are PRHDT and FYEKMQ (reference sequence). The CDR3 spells CASSPGGGSYEQYF. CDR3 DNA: TGTGCCAGCAGCCCAGGCGGAGGGAGCTACGAGCAGTACTTC. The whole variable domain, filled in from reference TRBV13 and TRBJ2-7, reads AAGVIQSPRHLIKEKRETATLKCYPIPRHDTVYWYQQGPGQDPQFLISFYEKMQSDKGSIPDRFSAQQFSDYHSELNMSSLELGDSALYFCASSPGGGSYEQYFGPGTRLTVT.

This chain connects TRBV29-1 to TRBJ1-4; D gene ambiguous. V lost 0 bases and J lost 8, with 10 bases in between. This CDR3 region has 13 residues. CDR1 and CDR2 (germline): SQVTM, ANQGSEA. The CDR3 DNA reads TGCAGCGTTGAAGATTTTAACGACGAAAAACTGTTTTTT. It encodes CSVEDFNDEKLFF.

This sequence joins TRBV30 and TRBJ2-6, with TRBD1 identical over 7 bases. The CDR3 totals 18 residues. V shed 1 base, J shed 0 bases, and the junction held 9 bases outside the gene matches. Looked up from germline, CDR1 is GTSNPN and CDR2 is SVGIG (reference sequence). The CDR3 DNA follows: TGTGCCTGGAGTGCCTGGGACAGTTTCCTCTCTGGGGCCAACGTCCTGACTTTC. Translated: CAWSAWDSFLSGANVLTF.

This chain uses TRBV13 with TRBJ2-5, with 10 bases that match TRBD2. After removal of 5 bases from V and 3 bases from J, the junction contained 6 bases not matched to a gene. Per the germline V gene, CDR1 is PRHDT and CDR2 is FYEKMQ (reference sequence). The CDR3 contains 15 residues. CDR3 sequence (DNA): TGTGCCAGCAGCCGTTTTGGACTAGCGGAAGAGACCCAGTACTTC. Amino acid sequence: CASSRFGLAEETQYF.

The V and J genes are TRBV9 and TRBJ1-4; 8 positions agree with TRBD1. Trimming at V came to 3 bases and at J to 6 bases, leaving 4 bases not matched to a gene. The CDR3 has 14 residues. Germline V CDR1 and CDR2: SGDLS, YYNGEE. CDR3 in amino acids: CASSEGTGDEKLFF. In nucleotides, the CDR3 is TGTGCCAGCAGCGAGGGGACAGGTGATGAAAAACTGTTTTTT.

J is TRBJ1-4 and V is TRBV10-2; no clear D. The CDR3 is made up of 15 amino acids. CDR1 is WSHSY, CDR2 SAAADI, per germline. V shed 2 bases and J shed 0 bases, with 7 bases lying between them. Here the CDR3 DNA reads TGCGCCAGCAGTGAGAACCGCGCAACTAATGAAAAACTGTTTTTT. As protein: CASSENRATNEKLFF.

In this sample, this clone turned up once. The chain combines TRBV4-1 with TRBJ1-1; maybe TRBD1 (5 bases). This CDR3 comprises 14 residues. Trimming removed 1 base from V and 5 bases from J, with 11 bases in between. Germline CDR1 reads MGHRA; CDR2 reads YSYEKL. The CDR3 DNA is TGCGCCAGCAGCCAAGTCGTAGGGGCGACTGAAGCTTTCTTT. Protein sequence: CASSQVVGATEAFF.

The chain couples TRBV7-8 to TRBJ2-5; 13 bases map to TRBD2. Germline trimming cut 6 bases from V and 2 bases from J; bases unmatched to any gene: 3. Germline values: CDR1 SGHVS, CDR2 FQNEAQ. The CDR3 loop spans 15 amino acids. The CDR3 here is CASSLTSGGQETQYF. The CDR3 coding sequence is TGTGCCAGCAGTTTGACTAGCGGGGGGCAAGAGACCCAGTACTTC.

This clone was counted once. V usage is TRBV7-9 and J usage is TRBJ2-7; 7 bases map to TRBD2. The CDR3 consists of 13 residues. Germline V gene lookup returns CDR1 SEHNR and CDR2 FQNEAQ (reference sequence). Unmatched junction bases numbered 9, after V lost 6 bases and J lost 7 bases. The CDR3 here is CASRHRDYQEQYF. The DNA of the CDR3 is TGTGCCAGCAGACACCGGGACTACCAGGAGCAGTACTTC. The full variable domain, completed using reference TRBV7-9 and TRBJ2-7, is DTGVSQNPRHKITKRGQNVTFRCDPISEHNRLYWYRQTLGQGPEFLTYFQNEAQLEKSRLLSDRFSAERPKGSFSTLEIQRTEQGDSAMYLCASRHRDYQEQYFGPGTRLTVT.

Written as DNA, the CDR3 is TGTGCCAGCAGTTTAGGTGCGGGAGCCAACTGGGATGAGCAGTTCTTC. This codes for CASSLGAGANWDEQFF. The chain carries TRBV27 and TRBJ2-1, with TRBD2 matching 7 bases. After removal of 2 bases from V and 8 bases from J, the junction contained 12 bases not matched to a gene. Looked up from germline, CDR1 is MNHEY and CDR2 is SMNVEV (reference sequence). The CDR3 contains 16 residues.

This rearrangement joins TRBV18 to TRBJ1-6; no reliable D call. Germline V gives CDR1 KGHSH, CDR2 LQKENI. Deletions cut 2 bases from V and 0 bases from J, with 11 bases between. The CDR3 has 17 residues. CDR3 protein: CASSPTYGSSYNSPLHF. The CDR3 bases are TGTGCCAGCTCACCAACTTATGGGAGCTCCTATAATTCACCCCTCCACTTT.